A selection of T cell receptor beta chains follows, all from one sample in a study of long-term antiretroviral therapy in people with HIV. Assay: immunoSEQ multiplex PCR; the TCRdb copy retains only in-frame clones and omits some. Among some 13,000 clones listed, around three quarters were seen once. Material: unsorted PBMCs, obtained 3.2 years before starting antiretroviral therapy. These receptors all stem from a man aged 40-55 years with HIV. Each CDR3 is given with its conserved first and last residue. A D gene is named only where the DNA matches it firmly. The size field is filled for only some rows; it gives once, few, many or a size class.

CDR3nt,CDR3aa,d_gene,v_gene,j_gene,abundance
TGTGCCAGCAGCGAGACAGGGTTCGAGCAGTACTTC,CASSETGFEQYF,TRBD1,TRBV27,TRBJ2-7,NA
TGTGCCCTCGGGTTGCGGGGGTTGAACACCGGGGAGCTGTTTTTT,CALGLRGLNTGELFF,TRBD2,TRBV6-1,TRBJ2-2,NA
TGTGCCAGTAGTAGGTCGGTCCAAGAGACCCAGTACTTC,CASSRSVQETQYF,NA,TRBV19,TRBJ2-5,NA
TGTGCCAGTAGCCGACAGGGCAGATCGAATCAGCCCCAGCATTTT,CASSRQGRSNQPQHF,TRBD1,TRBV19,TRBJ1-5,NA
TGTGCCAGCAGCCAAGGGGGCGGGGCGACCTCCTACAATGAGCAGTTCTTC,CASSQGGGATSYNEQFF,NA,TRBV4-2,TRBJ2-1,NA
TGCGCCAGCACCTCAAACTGGGGATCTTACGAGCAGTACTTC,CASTSNWGSYEQYF,NA,TRBV5-1,TRBJ2-7,NA
TGTGCCTGGCAGAATGGACAGGGGAGGACCTACGAGCAGTACTTC,CAWQNGQGRTYEQYF,TRBD1,TRBV30,TRBJ2-7,NA
TGTGCCAGCAGCTCTTCAAAGGCAGATACGCAGTATTTT,CASSSSKADTQYF,NA,TRBV7-2,TRBJ2-3,NA
TGCGCCAGCAGGGTAGGGCTCCAAGAGACCCAGTACTTC,CASRVGLQETQYF,NA,TRBV5-1,TRBJ2-5,NA
TGTGCCAGCAGTATGCCGGGACAGAACACTGAAGCTTTCTTT,CASSMPGQNTEAFF,NA,TRBV6-5,TRBJ1-1,NA
TGTGCCAGCAGCGAGACAGGGTATTACGACTATGGCTACACCTTC,CASSETGYYDYGYTF,TRBD1,TRBV5-5,TRBJ1-2,NA
TGTGCCAGTACTGACAGGGGTAACTATGGCTACACCTTC,CASTDRGNYGYTF,TRBD1,TRBV19,TRBJ1-2,NA
TGTGCCAGCGGCTCGGGGGAATTTAGGGTTAAGTACTTC,CASGSGEFRVKYF,NA,TRBV2,TRBJ2-7,few
TGTGCCAGCATAAGGGACAGAAATCAGCCCCAGCATTTT,CASIRDRNQPQHF,TRBD1,TRBV28,TRBJ1-5,NA
TGCGCCAGCAGCTTGGTGGGGGACAGCTATGGCTACACCTTC,CASSLVGDSYGYTF,TRBD1,TRBV5-1,TRBJ1-2,NA
TGTGCCAGCAGCACGAGGACTAGCGGGGGGACAGATACGCAGTATTTT,CASSTRTSGGTDTQYF,TRBD2,TRBV4-2,TRBJ2-3,NA
TGTGCCAGCAGCCCCCGAATTAATGAAAAACTGTTTTTT,CASSPRINEKLFF,NA,TRBV6-5,TRBJ1-4,once
TGTGCCAGCAGTTGGGAGGTCGGGTTTGGCTACACCTTC,CASSWEVGFGYTF,NA,TRBV6-5,TRBJ1-2,few
TGTGCCAGCAGTGAAGACCGAGCTTATTCCTACGAGCAGTACTTC,CASSEDRAYSYEQYF,NA,TRBV2,TRBJ2-7,NA
TGCGCCAGCAGCTTTGGATCGACAGGGGCGGCTGAGGGCTACACCTTC,CASSFGSTGAAEGYTF,TRBD1,TRBV5-1,TRBJ1-2,NA
TGTGCCAGCAGTTACTTGGGGACAGGTCGAGTTTATGGCTACACCTTC,CASSYLGTGRVYGYTF,TRBD1,TRBV6-6,TRBJ1-2,NA